Listed here is a single T cell receptor (beta chain). The target of this receptor is not known. No base qualities exist here, and no much larger clone lies one base off it. This sample is part of a study of blood T cell repertoires in COVID-19 (dated by TCRdb to 2020 to 2022). In terms of the full investigation: Samples covering the acute and convalescent phases of COVID-19 were provided by collaborators in the United States, Italy and Spain. The prospective study material was composed of cDNA or gDNA derived from T cells, B-cell-depleted T cells, or PBMCs. Deeply sampled blood TCRbeta repertoires from subjects exposed to, actively infected with, or recovered from COVID-19 were included in the dataset. The repertoires were made available in a free public database intended to serve as a resource for research on the immune response to SARS-CoV-2. Samples were obtained from the ongoing ImmuneRACE study (first 160 participants) and from 1,254 subjects provided by 6 global collaborators. Sample metadata almost always included a de-identified subject ID, COVID-19 status, age in years and sex. HLA class I and class II types, where available, came from metadata supplied by the sample provider rather than from assay-based typing. The paper's findings and limits, for the study overall: The amount of clinical and demographic metadata varied by source and participant and was provided uncurated.

One collaborating source in Seattle enrolled patients during active infection and followed them longitudinally through the course of disease. Collaborating institutions collected whole blood in K2EDTA tubes following their own protocols. For TCRbeta analysis, collaborator samples were shipped as frozen whole blood, as isolated PBMCs, or as DNA extracted from either sample type. The immunoSEQ Assay, a bias-controlled multiplex PCR, was used to amplify TCRbeta CDR3 regions from genomic DNA. In the authors' own workflow: The number of nucleated cells in each sample was estimated from the amplification of reference gene primers within the assay. Sequence reads were collapsed and filtered to measure the absolute abundance of every unique TCRbeta CDR3 rearrangement. Productive Simpson clonality was computed per sample as the square root of Simpson's diversity index over productive rearrangements. The source is immuneACCESS, and TCRdb retained only in-frame sequences with V and J called. Part of the clones is not carried over; for the studies checked, unresolved V genes explain less than half of this, and the remainder is unexplained. The DNA gave D and trimming, while V, J and clone size come from that table. The table for this sample lists fewer than 200,000 clones; 70% to 90% of them were counted only once. 7% to 10% of the sample is taken by the ten largest.

According to the germline V gene (reference sequence), CDR1 reads LGHDT and CDR2 reads YNNKEL. The CDR3 contains 14 residues, cysteine and phenylalanine counted. Kept here is only the CDR3 DNA, which spans 42 bases and is read in frame from base 1. V sheds 0 bases and J sheds 6 bases, leaving 9 bases between their ends. The chain is made from TRBV3-1 (or the pseudogene TRBV3-2) and TRBJ2-1, with the D gene too uncertain to name. The specimen was peripheral blood. This sequence was found in a woman between 55 and 75 years old with COVID-19, enrolled during active disease. The base sequence is TGTGCCAGCAGCCAAGATCTCTGGAGCAATGAGCAGTTCTTC. Its protein is CASSQDLWSNEQFF.